The present T cell receptor beta chain was sequenced within a study of beta chain features in type 1 diabetes. Every isolated RNA sample was fully reverse transcribed, so sequencing captured expressed TCRB transcripts. Method: immunoSEQ multiplex PCR; TCRdb's copy keeps in-frame clones and lacks some. This table holds hundreds of thousands of clones, 14% found once. Germline V gene sequence: CDR1 KGHSH, CDR2 LQKENI. The CDR3 has 14 amino acids. The junction had 5 bases not matched to a gene; V was cut back by 3 bases and J by 4 bases. Sequencing input: naive CD4+ T cells from blood. The source of this sequence is a woman between 40 and 50 years old in good health. This chain uses TRBV18 with TRBJ1-2; 7 bases fit TRBD1. This CDR3 reads CASSPRRDSYGYTF. The CDR3 DNA follows: TGTGCCAGCTCACCTCGCCGGGACAGCTATGGCTACACCTTC.